This TCR beta chain was recorded in a study of T cells after yellow fever vaccination. Looking at the study overall: SMART-Seq v4 Ultra Low Input served to prepare low-cell-number fractions. Study findings and constraints: Re-detected after boosting: most primary clones, 96% of CD4 and roughly 90% of CD8. Clonotypes appearing in both CD4 and CD8 compartments existed, and their share was small. Weaker in magnitude, the secondary response showed a faster peak on day 5 versus 15.

TCRdb redid the calling of the 5' RACE reads with MiXCR, one entry per CDR3 protein. The table lists around 320,000 distinct CDR3 sequences, around 10% of them singletons, with 3.3% in the top ten. Concerning this clonotype: Its specificity is unknown.

The CDR3 has 18 amino acids. This specimen consisted of CD4+ T cells sorted from PBMCs, obtained 45 days after the yellow fever booster vaccination. V and J are TRBV21-1 and TRBJ2-7; TRBD1 was called by the table and not checked on the DNA. TRBV21-1 is given as a pseudogene. This TCR derives from a man between 18 and 29 years old who received the YFV17D yellow fever vaccine. CDR3 DNA: TGTGCCAGCAGCAAATGTCGGGCGGGACAGGGGCGATTTATCGAGCAGTACGTC. Its protein product is CASSKCRAGQGRFIEQYV.